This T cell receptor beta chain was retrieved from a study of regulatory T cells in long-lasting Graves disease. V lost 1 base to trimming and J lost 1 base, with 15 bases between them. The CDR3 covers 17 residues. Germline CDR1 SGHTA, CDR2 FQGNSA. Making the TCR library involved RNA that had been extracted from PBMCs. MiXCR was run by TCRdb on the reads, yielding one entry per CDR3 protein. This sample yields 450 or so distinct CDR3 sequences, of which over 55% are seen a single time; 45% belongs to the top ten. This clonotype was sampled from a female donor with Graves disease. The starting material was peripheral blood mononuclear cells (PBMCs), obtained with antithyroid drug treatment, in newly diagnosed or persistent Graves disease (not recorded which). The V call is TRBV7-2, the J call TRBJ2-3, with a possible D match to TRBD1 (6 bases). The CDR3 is CASSLEVGGKGTDTQYF. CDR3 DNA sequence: TGTGCCAGCAGCTTAGAAGTAGGGGGTAAGGGCACAGATACGCAGTATTTT.